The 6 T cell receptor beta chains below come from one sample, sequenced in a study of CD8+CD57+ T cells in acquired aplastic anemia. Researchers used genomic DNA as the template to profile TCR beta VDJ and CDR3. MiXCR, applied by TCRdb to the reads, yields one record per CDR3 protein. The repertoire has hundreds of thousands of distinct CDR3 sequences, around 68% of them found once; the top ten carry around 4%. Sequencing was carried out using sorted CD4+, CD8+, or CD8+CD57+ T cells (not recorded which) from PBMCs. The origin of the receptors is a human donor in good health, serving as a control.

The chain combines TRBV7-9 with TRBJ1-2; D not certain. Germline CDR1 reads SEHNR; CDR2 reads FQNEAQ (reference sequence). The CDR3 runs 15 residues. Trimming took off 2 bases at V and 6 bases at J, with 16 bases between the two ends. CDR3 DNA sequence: TGTGCCAGCAGCTTATCACGGTACGGGGATAATGGCTACACCTTC. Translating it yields CASSLSRYGDNGYTF. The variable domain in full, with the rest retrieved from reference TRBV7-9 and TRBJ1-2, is DTGVSQNPRHKITKRGQNVTFRCDPISEHNRLYWYRQTLGQGPEFLTYFQNEAQLEKSRLLSDRFSAERPKGSFSTLEIQRTEQGDSAMYLCASSLSRYGDNGYTFGSGTRLTVV.

CDR3 coding DNA: TGCAGTGCTAGAGGGGGCGGGATCTATGGCTACACCTTC. It is translated as CSARGGGIYGYTF. The V gene is TRBV20-1, the J gene TRBJ1-2, with a weak D call TRBD1 (5 bases). CDR3 length: 13 amino acids. The V end was cut by 1 base, the J end by 4 bases, with 10 bases between. Germline CDR1 DFQATT, CDR2 SNEGSKA (reference sequence).

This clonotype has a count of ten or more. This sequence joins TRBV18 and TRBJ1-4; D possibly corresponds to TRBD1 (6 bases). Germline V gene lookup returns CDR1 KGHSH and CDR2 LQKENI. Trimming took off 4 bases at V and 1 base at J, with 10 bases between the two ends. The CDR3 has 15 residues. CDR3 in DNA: TGTGCCAGCTCACGAGGGACACAAACTAATGAAAAACTGTTTTTT. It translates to CASSRGTQTNEKLFF.

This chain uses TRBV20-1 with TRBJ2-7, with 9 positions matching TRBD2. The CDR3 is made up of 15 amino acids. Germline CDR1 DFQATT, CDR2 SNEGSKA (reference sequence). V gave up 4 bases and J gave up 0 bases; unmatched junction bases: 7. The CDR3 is CSATGASGDSYEQYF. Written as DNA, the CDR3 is TGCAGTGCTACGGGGGCTAGCGGGGACTCCTACGAGCAGTACTTC.

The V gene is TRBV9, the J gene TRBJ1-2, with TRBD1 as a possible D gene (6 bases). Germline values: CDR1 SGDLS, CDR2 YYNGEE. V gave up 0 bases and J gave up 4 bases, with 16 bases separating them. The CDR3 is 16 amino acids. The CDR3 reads CASSVGEQGRGYGYTF. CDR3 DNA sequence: TGTGCCAGCAGCGTAGGGGAACAGGGCAGAGGCTATGGCTACACCTTC.

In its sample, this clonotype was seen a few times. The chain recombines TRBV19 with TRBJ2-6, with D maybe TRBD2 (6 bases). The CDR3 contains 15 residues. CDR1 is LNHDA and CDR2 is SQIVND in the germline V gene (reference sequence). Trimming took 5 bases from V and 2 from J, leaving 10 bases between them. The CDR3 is CASSLGEAGANVLTF. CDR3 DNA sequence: TGTGCCAGTAGTTTAGGGGAGGCTGGGGCCAACGTCCTGACTTTC.